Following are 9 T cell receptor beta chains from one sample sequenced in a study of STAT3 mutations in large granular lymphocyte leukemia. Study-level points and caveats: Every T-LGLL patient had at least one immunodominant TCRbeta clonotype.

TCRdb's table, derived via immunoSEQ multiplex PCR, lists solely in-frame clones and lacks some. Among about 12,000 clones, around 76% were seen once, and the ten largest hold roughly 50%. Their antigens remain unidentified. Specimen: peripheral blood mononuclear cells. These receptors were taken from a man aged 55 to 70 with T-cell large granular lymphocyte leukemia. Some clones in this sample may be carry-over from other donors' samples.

Here the CDR3 reads CASTPEGGLFRGPQHF. Written as DNA, the CDR3 is TGTGCCAGTACCCCTGAGGGGGGACTCTTTCGAGGGCCCCAGCATTTT. This sequence joins TRBV19 and TRBJ1-5, with TRBD1 as a possible D gene (6 bases). Trimming stripped 7 bases from V and 9 bases from J, with 25 bases between. Germline-derived CDR1 and CDR2 are LNHDA and SQIVND (reference sequence). CDR3 length: 16 amino acids.

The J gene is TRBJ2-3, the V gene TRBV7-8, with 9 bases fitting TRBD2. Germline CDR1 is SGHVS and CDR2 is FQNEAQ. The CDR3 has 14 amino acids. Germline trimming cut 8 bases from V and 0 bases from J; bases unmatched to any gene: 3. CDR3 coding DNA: TGTGCCAGCGGGCGGGAGGGTAGCACAGATACGCAGTATTTT. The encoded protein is CASGREGSTDTQYF. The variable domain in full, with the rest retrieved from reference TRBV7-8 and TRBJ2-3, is GAGVSQSPRYKVAKRGQDVALRCDPISGHVSLFWYQQALGQGPEFLTYFQNEAQLDKSGLPSDRFFAERPEGSVSTLKIQRTQQEDSAVYLCASGREGSTDTQYFGPGTRLTVL.

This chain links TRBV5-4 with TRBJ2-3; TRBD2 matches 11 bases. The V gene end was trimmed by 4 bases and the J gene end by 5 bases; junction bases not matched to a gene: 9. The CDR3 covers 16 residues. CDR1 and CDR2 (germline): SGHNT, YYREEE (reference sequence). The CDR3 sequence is CASSRGIGLAGDTQYF. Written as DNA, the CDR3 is TGTGCCAGCAGCCGCGGAATCGGACTAGCGGGAGATACGCAGTATTTT.

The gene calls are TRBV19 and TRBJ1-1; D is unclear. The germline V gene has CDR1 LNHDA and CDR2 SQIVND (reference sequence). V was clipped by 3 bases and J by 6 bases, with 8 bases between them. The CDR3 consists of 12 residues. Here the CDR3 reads CASSMISAEAFF. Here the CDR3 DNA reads TGTGCCAGTAGTATGATCTCTGCTGAAGCTTTCTTT.

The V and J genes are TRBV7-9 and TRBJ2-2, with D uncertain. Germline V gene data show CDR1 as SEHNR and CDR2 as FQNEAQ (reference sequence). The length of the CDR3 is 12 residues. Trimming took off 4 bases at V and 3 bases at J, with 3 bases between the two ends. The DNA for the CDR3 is TGTGCCAGCAGCTCTTACACCGGGGAGCTGTTTTTT. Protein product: CASSSYTGELFF.

CDR3 region: CASRLSSGPRSSYEQYF. DNA of the CDR3: TGCGCCAGCAGACTATCTAGCGGGCCCAGGAGCTCCTACGAGCAGTACTTC. This sequence joins TRBV5-1 and TRBJ2-7, with TRBD2 matching over 8 bases. J lost 0 bases, V lost 5 bases, and 13 bases had no gene match. The germline V gene encodes CDR1 SGHRS and CDR2 YFSETQ. This CDR3 is built from 17 residues. Full variable domain (remainder filled in from reference TRBV5-1 and TRBJ2-7): KAGVTQTPRYLIKTRGQQVTLSCSPISGHRSVSWYQQTPGQGLQFLFEYFSETQRNKGNFPGRFSGRQFSNSRSEMNVSTLELGDSALYLCASRLSSGPRSSYEQYFGPGTRLTVT.

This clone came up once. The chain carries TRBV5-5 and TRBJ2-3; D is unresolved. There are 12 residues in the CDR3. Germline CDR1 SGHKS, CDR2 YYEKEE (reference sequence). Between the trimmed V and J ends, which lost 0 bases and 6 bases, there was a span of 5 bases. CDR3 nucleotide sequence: TGTGCCAGCAGCTTGGGAAGGGATACGCAGTATTTT. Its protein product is CASSLGRDTQYF.

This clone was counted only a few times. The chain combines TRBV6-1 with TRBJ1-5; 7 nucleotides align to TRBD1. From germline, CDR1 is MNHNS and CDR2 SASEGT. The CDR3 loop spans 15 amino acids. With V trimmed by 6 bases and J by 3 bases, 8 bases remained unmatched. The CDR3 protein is CASSVGTAYNQPQHF. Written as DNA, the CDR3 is TGTGCCAGCAGCGTAGGGACAGCGTACAATCAGCCCCAGCATTTT.

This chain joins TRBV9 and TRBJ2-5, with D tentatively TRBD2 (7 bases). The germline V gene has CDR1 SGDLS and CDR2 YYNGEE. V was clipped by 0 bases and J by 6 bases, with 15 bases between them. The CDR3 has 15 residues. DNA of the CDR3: TGTGCCAGCAGCGTAGGTCTCGAGGGGGGGAAGACCCAGTACTTC. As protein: CASSVGLEGGKTQYF.